This T cell receptor beta chain was found in a study of post-analysis software for immune sequencing data. About the study: The patients showed relapsing-remitting, secondary progressive and progressive-relapsing multiple sclerosis courses.

Study-wide results and caveats: Roughly five TRBV segments appeared more often in patients than in controls, and TRBV5-6, TRBV5-1 and TRBV20-1 were among these. Analysis by F measure revealed that same-batch samples clustered strongly together.

This clonotype was counted a few times. Its antigen remains unidentified. CDR3 length equals 14 residues. V lost 0 bases and J 6 bases, leaving 12 bases between the germline ends. Germline CDR1 reads SGHVS; CDR2 reads FQNEAQ. Unique molecular identifiers had been added to the TCR beta cDNA libraries. T cells, about 0.9 to 11 million of them, yielded about half a million cDNA molecules. TCRdb independently ran MiXCR on the PCR reads; one entry per CDR3 protein. Of around 190,000 distinct CDR3 sequences listed, 25% to 30% are singletons. The receptor was derived from a girl younger than 18 with multiple sclerosis. The sequenced sample was blood. The V gene is TRBV7-8, the J gene TRBJ2-7, with D perhaps matching TRBD2 (5 bases). This CDR3 reads CASSLALLGSEQYF. The CDR3, as DNA: TGTGCCAGCAGCTTAGCGCTACTAGGGAGCGAGCAGTACTTC.